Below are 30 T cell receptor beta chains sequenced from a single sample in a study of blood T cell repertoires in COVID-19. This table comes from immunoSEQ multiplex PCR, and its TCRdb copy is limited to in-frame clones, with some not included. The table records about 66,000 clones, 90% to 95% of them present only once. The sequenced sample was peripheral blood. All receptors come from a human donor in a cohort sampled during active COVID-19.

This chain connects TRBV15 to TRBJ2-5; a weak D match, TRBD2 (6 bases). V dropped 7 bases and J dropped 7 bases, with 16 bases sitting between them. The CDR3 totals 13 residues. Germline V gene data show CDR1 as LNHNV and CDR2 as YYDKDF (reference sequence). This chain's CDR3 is CATKRDSQGTQYF. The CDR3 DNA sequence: TGTGCCACCAAGAGGGACTCGCAGGGGACCCAGTACTTC.

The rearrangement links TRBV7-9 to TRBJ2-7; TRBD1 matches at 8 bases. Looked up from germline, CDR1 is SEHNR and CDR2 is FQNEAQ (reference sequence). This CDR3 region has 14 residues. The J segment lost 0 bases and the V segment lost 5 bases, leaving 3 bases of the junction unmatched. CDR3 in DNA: TGTGCCAGCAGCCGGACAGGGTCCTCCTACGAGCAGTACTTC. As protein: CASSRTGSSYEQYF. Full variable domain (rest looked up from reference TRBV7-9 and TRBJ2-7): DTGVSQNPRHKITKRGQNVTFRCDPISEHNRLYWYRQTLGQGPEFLTYFQNEAQLEKSRLLSDRFSAERPKGSFSTLEIQRTEQGDSAMYLCASSRTGSSYEQYFGPGTRLTVT.

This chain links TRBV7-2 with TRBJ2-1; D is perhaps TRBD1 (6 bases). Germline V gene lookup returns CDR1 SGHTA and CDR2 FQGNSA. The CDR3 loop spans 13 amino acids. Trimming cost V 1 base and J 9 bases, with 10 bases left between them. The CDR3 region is CASSLGRGSEQFF. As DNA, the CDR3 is TGTGCCAGCAGCTTAGGCAGGGGTAGTGAGCAGTTCTTC.

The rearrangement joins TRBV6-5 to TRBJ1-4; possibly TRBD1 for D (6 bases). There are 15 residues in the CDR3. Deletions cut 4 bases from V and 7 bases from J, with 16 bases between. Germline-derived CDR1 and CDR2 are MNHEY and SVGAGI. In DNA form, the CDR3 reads TGTGCCAGCAGTTTGAGGACAGAATTTCGTGAAAAACTGTTTTTT. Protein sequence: CASSLRTEFREKLFF.

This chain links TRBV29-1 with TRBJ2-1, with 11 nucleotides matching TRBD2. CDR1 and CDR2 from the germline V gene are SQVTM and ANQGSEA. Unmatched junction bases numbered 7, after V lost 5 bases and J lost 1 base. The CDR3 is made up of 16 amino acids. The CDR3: CSVPGTSGNSYNEQFF. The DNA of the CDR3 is TGCAGCGTTCCCGGGACTAGCGGTAATTCCTACAATGAGCAGTTCTTC.

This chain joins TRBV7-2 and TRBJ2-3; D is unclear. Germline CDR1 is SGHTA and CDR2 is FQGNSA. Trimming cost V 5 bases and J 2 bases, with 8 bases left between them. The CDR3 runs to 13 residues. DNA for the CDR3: TGTGCCAGCAGCCACACCACCACAGATACGCAGTATTTT. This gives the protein CASSHTTTDTQYF.

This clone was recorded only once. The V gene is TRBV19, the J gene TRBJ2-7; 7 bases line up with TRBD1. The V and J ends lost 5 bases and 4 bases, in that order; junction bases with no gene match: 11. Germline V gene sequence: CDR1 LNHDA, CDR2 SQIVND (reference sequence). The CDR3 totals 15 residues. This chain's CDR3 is CASSSPGQVKYEQYF. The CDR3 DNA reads TGTGCCAGTAGTTCCCCAGGACAGGTGAAGTACGAGCAGTACTTC.

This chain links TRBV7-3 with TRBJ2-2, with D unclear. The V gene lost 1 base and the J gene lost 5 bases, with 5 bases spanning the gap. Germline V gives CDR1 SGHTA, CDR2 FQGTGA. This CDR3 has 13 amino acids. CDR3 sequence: CASSLRSTGELFF. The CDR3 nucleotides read TGTGCCAGCAGCTTAAGGAGTACCGGGGAGCTGTTTTTT. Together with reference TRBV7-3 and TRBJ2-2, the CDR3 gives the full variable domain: GAGVSQTPSNKVTEKGKYVELRCDPISGHTALYWYRQSLGQGPEFLIYFQGTGAADDSGLPNDRFFAVRPEGSVSTLKIQRTERGDSAVYLCASSLRSTGELFFGEGSRLTVL.

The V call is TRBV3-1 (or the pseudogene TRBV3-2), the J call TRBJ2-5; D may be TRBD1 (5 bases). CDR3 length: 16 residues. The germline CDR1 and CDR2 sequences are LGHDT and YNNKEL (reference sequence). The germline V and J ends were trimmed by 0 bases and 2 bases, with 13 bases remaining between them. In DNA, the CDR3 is TGTGCCAGCAGCCAAGAGCAGACAGTAAAGCAAGAGACCCAGTACTTC. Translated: CASSQEQTVKQETQYF.

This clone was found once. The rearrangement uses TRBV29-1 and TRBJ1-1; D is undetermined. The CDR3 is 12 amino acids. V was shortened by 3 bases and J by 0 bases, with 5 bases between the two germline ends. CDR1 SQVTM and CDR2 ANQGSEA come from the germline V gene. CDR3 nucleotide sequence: TGCAGCGTTGATGAGGTGAACACTGAAGCTTTCTTT. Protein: CSVDEVNTEAFF.

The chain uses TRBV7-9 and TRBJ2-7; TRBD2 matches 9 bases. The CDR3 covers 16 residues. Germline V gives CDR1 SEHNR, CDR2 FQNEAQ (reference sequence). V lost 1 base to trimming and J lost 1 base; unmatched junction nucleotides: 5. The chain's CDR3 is CASSLEVAGASYEQYF. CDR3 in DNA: TGTGCCAGCAGCTTAGAGGTAGCGGGGGCATCCTACGAGCAGTACTTC.

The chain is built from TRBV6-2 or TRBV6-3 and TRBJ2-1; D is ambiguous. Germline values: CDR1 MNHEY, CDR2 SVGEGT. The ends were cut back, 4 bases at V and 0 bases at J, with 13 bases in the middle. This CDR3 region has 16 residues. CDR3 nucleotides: TGTGCCAGCAGTTCGACTCAAGCCGGCTCCTACAATGAGCAGTTCTTC. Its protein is CASSSTQAGSYNEQFF.

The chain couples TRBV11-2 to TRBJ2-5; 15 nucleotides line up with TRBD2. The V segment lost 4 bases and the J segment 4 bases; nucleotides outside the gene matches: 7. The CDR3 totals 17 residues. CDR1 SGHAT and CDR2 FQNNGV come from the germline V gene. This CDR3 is CASSSLGLAGGGETQYF. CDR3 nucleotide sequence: TGTGCCAGCAGCTCCCTGGGACTAGCGGGAGGAGGAGAGACCCAGTACTTC. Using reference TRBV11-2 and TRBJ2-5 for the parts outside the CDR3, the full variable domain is EAGVAQSPRYKIIEKRQSVAFWCNPISGHATLYWYQQILGQGPKLLIQFQNNGVVDDSQLPKDRFSAERLKGVDSTLKIQPAKLEDSAVYLCASSSLGLAGGGETQYFGPGTRLLVL.

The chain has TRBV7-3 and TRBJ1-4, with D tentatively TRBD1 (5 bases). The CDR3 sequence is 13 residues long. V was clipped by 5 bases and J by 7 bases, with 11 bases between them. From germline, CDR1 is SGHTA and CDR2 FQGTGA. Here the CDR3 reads CASSAGPGEKLFF. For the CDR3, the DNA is TGTGCCAGCAGCGCGGGACCCGGTGAAAAACTGTTTTTT.

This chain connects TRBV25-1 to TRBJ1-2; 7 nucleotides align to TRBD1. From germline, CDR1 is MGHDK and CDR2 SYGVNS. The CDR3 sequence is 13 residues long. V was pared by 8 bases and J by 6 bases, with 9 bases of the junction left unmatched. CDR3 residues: CASHTTGTNGYTF. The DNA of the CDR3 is TGTGCCAGCCACACGACAGGGACAAATGGCTACACCTTC.

In DNA, the CDR3 is TGTGCCAGCAGTCAAATCACAGATACGCAGTATTTT. It codes for CASSQITDTQYF. The chain joins TRBV12-3 or TRBV12-4 to TRBJ2-3; D remains ambiguous. The CDR3 totals 12 residues. V gave up 5 bases and J gave up 2 bases, with 5 bases separating them.

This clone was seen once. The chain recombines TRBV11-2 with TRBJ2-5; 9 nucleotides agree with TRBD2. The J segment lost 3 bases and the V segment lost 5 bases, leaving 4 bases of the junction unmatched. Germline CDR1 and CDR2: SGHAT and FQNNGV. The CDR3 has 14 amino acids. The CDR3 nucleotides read TGTGCCAGCAGCCGACTAGCGGATAAAGAGACCCAGTACTTC. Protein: CASSRLADKETQYF. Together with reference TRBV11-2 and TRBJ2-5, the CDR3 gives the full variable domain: EAGVAQSPRYKIIEKRQSVAFWCNPISGHATLYWYQQILGQGPKLLIQFQNNGVVDDSQLPKDRFSAERLKGVDSTLKIQPAKLEDSAVYLCASSRLADKETQYFGPGTRLLVL.

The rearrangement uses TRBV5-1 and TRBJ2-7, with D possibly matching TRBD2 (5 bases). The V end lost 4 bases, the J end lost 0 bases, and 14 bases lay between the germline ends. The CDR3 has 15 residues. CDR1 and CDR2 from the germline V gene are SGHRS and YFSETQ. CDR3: CASSVGHGDSYEQYF. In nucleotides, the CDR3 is TGCGCCAGCAGCGTTGGCCACGGGGACTCCTACGAGCAGTACTTC.

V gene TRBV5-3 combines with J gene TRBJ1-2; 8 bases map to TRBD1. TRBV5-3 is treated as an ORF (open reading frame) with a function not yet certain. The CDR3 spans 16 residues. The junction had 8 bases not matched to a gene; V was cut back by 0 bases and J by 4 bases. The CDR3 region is CARSLDGQGAVYGYTF. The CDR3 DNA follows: TGTGCCAGAAGCTTGGACGGTCAGGGGGCAGTCTATGGCTACACCTTC.

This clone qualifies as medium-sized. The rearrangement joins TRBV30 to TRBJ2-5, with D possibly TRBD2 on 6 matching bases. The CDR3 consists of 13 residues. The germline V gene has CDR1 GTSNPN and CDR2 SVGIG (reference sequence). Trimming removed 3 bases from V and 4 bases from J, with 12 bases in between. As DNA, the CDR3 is TGTGCCTGGAGAACGGGAGAGGGAGAGACCCAGTACTTC. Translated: CAWRTGEGETQYF.

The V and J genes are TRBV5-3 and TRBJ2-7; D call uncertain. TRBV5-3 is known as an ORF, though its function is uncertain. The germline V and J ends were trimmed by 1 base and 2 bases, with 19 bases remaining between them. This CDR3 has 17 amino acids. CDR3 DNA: TGTGCCAGAAGCTTGACCGAGGCTCTTAGTTTTCCCTACGAGCAGTACTTC. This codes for CARSLTEALSFPYEQYF.

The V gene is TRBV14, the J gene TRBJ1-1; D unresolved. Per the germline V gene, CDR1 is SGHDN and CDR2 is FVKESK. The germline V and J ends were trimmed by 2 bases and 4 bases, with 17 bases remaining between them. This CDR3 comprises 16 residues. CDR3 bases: TGTGCCAGCAGCCAATTACGAAATAGGAGGCTCACTGAAGCTTTCTTT. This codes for CASSQLRNRRLTEAFF.

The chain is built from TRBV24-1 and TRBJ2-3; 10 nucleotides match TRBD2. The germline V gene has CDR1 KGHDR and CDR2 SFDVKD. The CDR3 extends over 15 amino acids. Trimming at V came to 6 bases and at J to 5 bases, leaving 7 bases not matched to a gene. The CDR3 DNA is TGTGCCACCAGTCCTAGCGGGAGTTTGAAAGATACGCAGTATTTT. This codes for CATSPSGSLKDTQYF.

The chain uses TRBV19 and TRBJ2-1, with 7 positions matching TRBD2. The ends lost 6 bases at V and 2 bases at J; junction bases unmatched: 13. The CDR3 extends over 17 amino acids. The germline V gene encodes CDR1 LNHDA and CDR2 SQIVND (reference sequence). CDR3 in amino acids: CASSSGLGRVTYNEQFF. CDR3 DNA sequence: TGTGCCAGTAGCAGCGGACTAGGCCGAGTCACCTACAATGAGCAGTTCTTC.

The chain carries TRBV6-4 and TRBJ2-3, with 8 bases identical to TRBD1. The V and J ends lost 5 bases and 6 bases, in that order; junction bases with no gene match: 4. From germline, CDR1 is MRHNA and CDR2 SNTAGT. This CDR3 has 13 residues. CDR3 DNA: TGTGCCAGCAGTCTCGACAGGGGCGATACGCAGTATTTT. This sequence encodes CASSLDRGDTQYF.

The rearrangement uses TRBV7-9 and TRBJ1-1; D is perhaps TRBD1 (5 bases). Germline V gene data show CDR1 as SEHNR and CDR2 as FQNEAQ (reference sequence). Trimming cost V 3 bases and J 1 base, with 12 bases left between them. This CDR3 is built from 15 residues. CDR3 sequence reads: CASSLVGGGNTEAFF. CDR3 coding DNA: TGTGCCAGCAGCTTGGTTGGCGGGGGGAACACTGAAGCTTTCTTT.

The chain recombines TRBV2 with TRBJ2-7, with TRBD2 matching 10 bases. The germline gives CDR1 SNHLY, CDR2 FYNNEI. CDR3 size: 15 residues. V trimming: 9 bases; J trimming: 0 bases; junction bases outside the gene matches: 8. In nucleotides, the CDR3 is TGTGCCAGTGGTGCGACTAGCGGGTACTCCTACGAGCAGTACTTC. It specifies CASGATSGYSYEQYF.

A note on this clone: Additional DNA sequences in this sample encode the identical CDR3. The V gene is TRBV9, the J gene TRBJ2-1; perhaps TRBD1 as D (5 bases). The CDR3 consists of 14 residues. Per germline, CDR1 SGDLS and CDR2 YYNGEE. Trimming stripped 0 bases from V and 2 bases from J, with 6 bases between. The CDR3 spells CASSVGGTYNEQFF. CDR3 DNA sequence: TGTGCCAGCAGCGTAGGGGGCACCTACAATGAGCAGTTCTTC.

For the CDR3, the DNA is TGTGCCAGTAGTTCCTGGACACCCAGGTCAGCTTTCTTT. It encodes CASSSWTPRSAFF. The V gene is TRBV19, the J gene TRBJ1-1; tentative D call: TRBD1 (5 bases). Trimming shortened V by 5 bases and J by 10 bases, and 17 bases separated the two germline ends. This CDR3 is 13 amino acids long. Germline loops: CDR1 LNHDA, CDR2 SQIVND (reference sequence).

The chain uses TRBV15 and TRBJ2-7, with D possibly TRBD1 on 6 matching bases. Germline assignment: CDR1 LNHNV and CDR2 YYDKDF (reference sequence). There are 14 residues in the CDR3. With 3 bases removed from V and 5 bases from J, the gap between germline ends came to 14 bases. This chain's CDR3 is CATSRRQGNNEQYF. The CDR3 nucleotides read TGTGCCACCAGCAGGAGGCAGGGGAACAACGAGCAGTACTTC.